This T cell receptor (beta chain) stems from a study of radiation and T cells in renal cell carcinoma. Study-level points and caveats: In nephrectomy-only tumors, top 100 clonotypes averaged approximately 40%, versus around 54% irradiated. Irradiated tumors held more dominant CDR3 motifs than control tumors. From baseline, blood top tumor clonotypes peaked at 2 weeks post-radiation.

The repertoire was sequenced with immunoSEQ multiplex PCR; TCRdb's copy has only in-frame clones and lacks some. The data show 10,000 to 15,000 clones, roughly 34% seen once. V was trimmed by 7 bases and J by 5 bases, leaving 11 bases between them. The CDR3 has 12 amino acids. Germline values: CDR1 SNHLY, CDR2 FYNNEI. The sample's treatment: 15 Gy SBRT to primary tumor, nephrectomy 4 weeks later. This clone came up a few times. Its specificity is unknown. V gene TRBV2 combines with J gene TRBJ2-5; D gene uncertain. The sequence was collected from a man between 60 and 70 years old with renal cell carcinoma. The source was tumor tissue, collected from a patient whose treatment included radiotherapy and nephrectomy. The CDR3, as DNA: TGTGCCAGCACCGGATTCGGGGAGACCCAGTACTTC. Residues: CASTGFGETQYF.